Shown below are 10 T cell receptor beta chains from a single sample sequenced in a study of beta chain features in type 1 diabetes. Reverse transcription of all isolated RNA meant that expressed TCRB transcripts were sequenced. Profiling relied on immunoSEQ multiplex PCR, and the TCRdb table lists in-frame clones only, not all of them. The sample carries approximately 200,000 clones, over 9.5% recorded once. The sequenced material came from naive CD4+ T cells from blood. These receptors were taken from a woman under 30 in good health.

This clone was counted only a few times. This chain links TRBV11-1 with TRBJ2-7; 9 bases agree with TRBD1. There are 14 residues in the CDR3. Per germline, CDR1 SGHAT and CDR2 FQDESV (reference sequence). With V trimmed by 5 bases and J by 3 bases, 5 bases remained unmatched. CDR3 in amino acids: CASSNRDRVYEQYF. The CDR3 DNA reads TGTGCCAGCAGCAATCGGGACAGGGTCTACGAGCAGTACTTC.

This clone was seen more than once but under ten times. This chain uses TRBV7-9 with TRBJ1-5; 9 bases agree with TRBD1. V was clipped by 5 bases and J by 3 bases; unmatched bases: 14. The CDR3 is 18 residues long. Germline V gene sequence: CDR1 SEHNR, CDR2 FQNEAQ (reference sequence). The CDR3 DNA reads TGTGCCAGCAGCAGCGGGGACAGGGCGGGAGTATCCAATCAGCCCCAGCATTTT. Encoded protein: CASSSGDRAGVSNQPQHF. Looking up the rest from reference TRBV7-9 and TRBJ1-5 gives the full variable domain: DTGVSQNPRHKITKRGQNVTFRCDPISEHNRLYWYRQTLGQGPEFLTYFQNEAQLEKSRLLSDRFSAERPKGSFSTLEIQRTEQGDSAMYLCASSSGDRAGVSNQPQHFGDGTRLSIL.

The rearrangement joins TRBV30 to TRBJ2-7; TRBD2 agrees at 7 bases. Germline CDR1 GTSNPN, CDR2 SVGIG (reference sequence). The CDR3 runs to 12 residues. The CDR3 sequence is CAMTGGGYEQYF. The CDR3 DNA reads as TGTGCGATGACGGGAGGTGGCTACGAGCAGTACTTC.

This clone was seen more than once but under ten times. V and J are TRBV15 and TRBJ2-3, with 9 bases identical to TRBD2. Germline V gene sequence: CDR1 LNHNV, CDR2 YYDKDF (reference sequence). The V and J ends lost 1 base and 5 bases, in that order; junction bases with no gene match: 4. There are 15 residues in the CDR3. CDR3 residues: CATSRAGLAIDTQYF. The CDR3, as DNA: TGTGCCACCAGCAGAGCGGGACTAGCTATAGATACGCAGTATTTT.

The rearrangement uses TRBV23-1 and TRBJ1-5; 7 nucleotides match TRBD1. TRBV23-1 is an ORF, and what it does is uncertain. CDR3 size: 14 residues. Trimming removed 2 bases from V and 7 bases from J; junction bases left unmatched: 5. CDR3 region: CASSQMGTDQPQHF. CDR3 bases: TGCGCCAGCAGTCAAATGGGGACAGACCAGCCCCAGCATTTT.

The CDR3 DNA follows: TGTGCCAGCAGCTTGGTTGACGGGTTAAGCACAGATACGCAGTATTTT. Its translation: CASSLVDGLSTDTQYF. V and J are TRBV7-9 and TRBJ2-3, with D unresolved. This CDR3 has 16 residues. Germline V gives CDR1 SEHNR, CDR2 FQNEAQ (reference sequence). Trimming took 3 bases from V and 0 from J, leaving 13 bases between them.

This rearrangement joins TRBV18 to TRBJ2-7; a weak D match, TRBD1 (5 bases). The germline gives CDR1 KGHSH, CDR2 LQKENI. Trimming cost V 0 bases and J 6 bases, with 12 bases left between them. The CDR3 loop spans 14 amino acids. CDR3: CASSPPSSGFEQYF. The CDR3 DNA follows: TGTGCCAGCTCACCACCGAGTTCAGGGTTCGAGCAGTACTTC.

The chain combines TRBV19 with TRBJ2-1; 12 bases match TRBD2. The CDR3 is 16 residues long. Trimming at V came to 7 bases and at J to 0 bases, leaving 4 bases not matched to a gene. Germline V CDR1 and CDR2: LNHDA, SQIVND (reference sequence). The CDR3 protein is CASKGLAGSSYNEQFF. Here the CDR3 DNA reads TGTGCCAGTAAGGGACTAGCGGGTAGCTCCTACAATGAGCAGTTCTTC.

In this sample, this clone turned up a few times. The chain joins TRBV10-3 to TRBJ2-5, with 14 nucleotides matching TRBD2. Germline-derived CDR1 and CDR2 are ENHRY and SYGVKD. Germline trimming cut 10 bases from V and 2 bases from J; bases unmatched to any gene: 9. The CDR3 totals 16 residues. CDR3 sequence (DNA): TGTGCCACCGGAGGACTAGCGGGAGGCCTTCAAGAGACCCAGTACTTC. Translating gives CATGGLAGGLQETQYF.

This clone has only a few counts. The gene calls are TRBV30 and TRBJ2-5; D remains ambiguous. Looked up from germline, CDR1 is GTSNPN and CDR2 is SVGIG (reference sequence). This CDR3 has 11 amino acids. V lost 3 bases, J lost 2 bases, and 4 bases lay in between. The CDR3 loop is CAWSGQETQYF. The CDR3 coding sequence is TGTGCCTGGAGCGGTCAAGAGACCCAGTACTTC.